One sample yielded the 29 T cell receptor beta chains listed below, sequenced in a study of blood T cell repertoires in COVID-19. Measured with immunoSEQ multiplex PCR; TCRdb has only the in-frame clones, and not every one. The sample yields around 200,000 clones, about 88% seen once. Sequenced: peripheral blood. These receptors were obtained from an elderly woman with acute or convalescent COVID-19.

The CDR3 region is CASSPLGTWGGTEAFF. The CDR3 region has the DNA TGTGCCAGCTCACCCTTAGGTACCTGGGGGGGAACTGAAGCTTTCTTT. The chain couples TRBV18 to TRBJ1-1; maybe TRBD1 (5 bases). Trimming shortened V by 3 bases and J by 5 bases, and 19 bases separated the two germline ends. This CDR3 is 16 amino acids long. CDR1 and CDR2 from the germline V gene are KGHSH and LQKENI.

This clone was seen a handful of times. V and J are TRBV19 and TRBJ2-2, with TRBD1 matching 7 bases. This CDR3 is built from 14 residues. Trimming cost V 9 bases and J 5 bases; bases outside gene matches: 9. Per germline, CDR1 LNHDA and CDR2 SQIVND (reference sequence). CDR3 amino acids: CASLDRKKTGELFF. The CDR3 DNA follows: TGTGCCAGCCTGGACAGGAAGAAAACCGGGGAGCTGTTTTTT. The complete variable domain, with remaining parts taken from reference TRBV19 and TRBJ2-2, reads DGGITQSPKYLFRKEGQNVTLSCEQNLNHDAMYWYRQDPGQGLRLIYYSQIVNDFQKGDIAEGYSVSREKKESFPLTVTSAQKNPTAFYLCASLDRKKTGELFFGEGSRLTVL.

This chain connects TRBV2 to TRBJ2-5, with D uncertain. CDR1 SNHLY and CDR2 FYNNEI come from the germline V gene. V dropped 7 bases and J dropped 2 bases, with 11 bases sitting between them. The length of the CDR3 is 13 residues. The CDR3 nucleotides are TGTGCCAGCAACCGAGTGGTACAAGAGACCCAGTACTTC. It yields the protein CASNRVVQETQYF.

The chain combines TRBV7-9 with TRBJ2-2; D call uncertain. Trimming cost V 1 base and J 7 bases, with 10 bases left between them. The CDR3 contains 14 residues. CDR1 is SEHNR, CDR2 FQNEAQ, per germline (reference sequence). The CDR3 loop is CASSLGGIGGELFF. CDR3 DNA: TGTGCCAGCAGCTTAGGCGGTATAGGCGGGGAGCTGTTTTTT.

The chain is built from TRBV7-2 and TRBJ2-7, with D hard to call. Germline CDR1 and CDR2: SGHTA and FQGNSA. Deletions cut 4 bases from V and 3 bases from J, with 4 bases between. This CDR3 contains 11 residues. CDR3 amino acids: CASSYIYEQYF. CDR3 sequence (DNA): TGTGCCAGCAGCTACATCTACGAGCAGTACTTC.

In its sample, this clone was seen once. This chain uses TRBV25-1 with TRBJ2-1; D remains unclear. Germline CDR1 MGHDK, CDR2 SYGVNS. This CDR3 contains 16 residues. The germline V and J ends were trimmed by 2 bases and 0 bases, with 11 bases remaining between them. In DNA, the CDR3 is TGTGCCAGCAGTGAAGTAGTGATGAGCTCCTACAATGAGCAGTTCTTC. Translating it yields CASSEVVMSSYNEQFF.

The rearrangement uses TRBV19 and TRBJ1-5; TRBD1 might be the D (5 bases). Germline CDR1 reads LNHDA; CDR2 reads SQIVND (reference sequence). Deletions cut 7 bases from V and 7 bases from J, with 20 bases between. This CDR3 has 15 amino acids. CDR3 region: CASNPRGDRAQPQHF. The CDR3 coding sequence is TGTGCCAGTAATCCCCGGGGGGACCGCGCCCAGCCCCAGCATTTT.

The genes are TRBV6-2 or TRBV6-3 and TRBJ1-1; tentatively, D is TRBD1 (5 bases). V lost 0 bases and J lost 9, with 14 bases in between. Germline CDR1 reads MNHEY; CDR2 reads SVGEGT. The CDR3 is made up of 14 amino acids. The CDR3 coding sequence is TGTGCCAGCAGTTACTCTACCGGGGGGAGCCAAGCTTTCTTT. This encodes CASSYSTGGSQAFF.

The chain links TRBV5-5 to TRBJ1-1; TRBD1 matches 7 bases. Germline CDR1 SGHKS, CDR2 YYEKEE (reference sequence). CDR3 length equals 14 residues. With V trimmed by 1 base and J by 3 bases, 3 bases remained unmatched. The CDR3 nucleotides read TGTGCCAGCAGCTTGTCAGACAGGGACACTGAAGCTTTCTTT. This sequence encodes CASSLSDRDTEAFF.

CDR3 sequence reads: CASSILDSNQPQHF. The CDR3 DNA follows: TGTGCCAGTAGTATCCTAGACAGCAATCAGCCCCAGCATTTT. This chain links TRBV19 with TRBJ1-5, with D uncertain. The CDR3 has 14 amino acids. Germline CDR1 LNHDA, CDR2 SQIVND (reference sequence). Trimming took off 3 bases at V and 1 base at J, with 7 bases between the two ends.

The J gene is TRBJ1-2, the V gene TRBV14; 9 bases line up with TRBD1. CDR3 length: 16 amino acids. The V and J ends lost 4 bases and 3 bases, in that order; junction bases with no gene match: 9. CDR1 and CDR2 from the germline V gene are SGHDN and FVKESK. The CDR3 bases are TGTGCCAGCAGCCCGGGTGGACAGGGGCCACACTATGGCTACACCTTC. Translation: CASSPGGQGPHYGYTF.

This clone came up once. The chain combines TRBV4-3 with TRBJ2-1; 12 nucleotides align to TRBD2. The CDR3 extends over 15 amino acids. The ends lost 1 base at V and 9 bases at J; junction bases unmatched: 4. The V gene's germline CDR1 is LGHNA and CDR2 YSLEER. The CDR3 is CASSQGLAGDSEQFF. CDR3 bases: TGCGCCAGCAGCCAAGGACTAGCGGGAGATAGTGAGCAGTTCTTC.

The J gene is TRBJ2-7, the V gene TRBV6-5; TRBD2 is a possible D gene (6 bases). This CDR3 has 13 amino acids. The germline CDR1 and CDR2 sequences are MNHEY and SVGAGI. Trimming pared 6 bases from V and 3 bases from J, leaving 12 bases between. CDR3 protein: CASRLAPHYEQYF. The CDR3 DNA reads TGTGCCAGCAGGCTAGCGCCACACTACGAGCAGTACTTC.

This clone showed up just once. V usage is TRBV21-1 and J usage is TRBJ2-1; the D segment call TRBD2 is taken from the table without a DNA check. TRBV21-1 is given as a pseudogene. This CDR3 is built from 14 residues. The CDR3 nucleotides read TGTGCCAGCAGTGGCCGGGTCCCCTACAATGAGCAGTTCTTC. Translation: CASSGRVPYNEQFF.

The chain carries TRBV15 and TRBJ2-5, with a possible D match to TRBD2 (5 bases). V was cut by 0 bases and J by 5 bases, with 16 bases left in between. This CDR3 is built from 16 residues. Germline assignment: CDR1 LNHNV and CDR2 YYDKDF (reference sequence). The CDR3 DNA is TGTGCCACCAGCAGAGATCGGGGAGAGAAAGGGGAGACCCAGTACTTC. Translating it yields CATSRDRGEKGETQYF.

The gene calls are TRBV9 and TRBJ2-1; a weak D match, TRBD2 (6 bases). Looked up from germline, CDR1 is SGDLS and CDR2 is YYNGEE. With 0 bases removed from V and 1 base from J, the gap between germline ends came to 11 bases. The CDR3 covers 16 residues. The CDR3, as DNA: TGTGCCAGCAGCGTAGGGCGGGACCCTTCCTACAATGAGCAGTTCTTC. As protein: CASSVGRDPSYNEQFF.

CDR3 amino acids: CASSQVKGAGELFF. The CDR3 DNA reads as TGTGCCAGCAGCCAAGTAAAGGGGGCCGGGGAGCTGTTTTTT. The chain recombines TRBV3-1 (or the pseudogene TRBV3-2) with TRBJ2-2; D perhaps matches TRBD1 (6 bases). The ends were cut back, 1 base at V and 6 bases at J, with 9 bases in the middle. Germline values: CDR1 LGHDT, CDR2 YNNKEL (reference sequence). The CDR3 length is 14 residues.

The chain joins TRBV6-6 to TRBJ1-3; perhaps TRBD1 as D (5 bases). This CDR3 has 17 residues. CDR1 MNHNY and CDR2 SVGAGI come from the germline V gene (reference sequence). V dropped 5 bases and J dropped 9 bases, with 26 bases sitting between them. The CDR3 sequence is CASSPFRDPAGWSTIYF. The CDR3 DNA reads TGTGCCAGCAGTCCATTCAGGGATCCGGCCGGCTGGTCCACCATATATTTT.

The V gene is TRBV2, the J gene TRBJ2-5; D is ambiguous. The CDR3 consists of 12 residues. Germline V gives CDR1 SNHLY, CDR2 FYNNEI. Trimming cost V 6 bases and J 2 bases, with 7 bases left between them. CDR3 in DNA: TGTGCCAGCAGATGGCAGCAAGAGACCCAGTACTTC. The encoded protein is CASRWQQETQYF.

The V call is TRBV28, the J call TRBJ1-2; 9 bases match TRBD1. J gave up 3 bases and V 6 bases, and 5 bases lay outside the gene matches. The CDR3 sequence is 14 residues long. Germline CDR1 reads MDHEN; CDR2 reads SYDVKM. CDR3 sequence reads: CASRRQGEDYGYTF. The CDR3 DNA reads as TGTGCCAGCAGGCGACAGGGGGAGGACTATGGCTACACCTTC.

The CDR3 nucleotides are TGTGCCAGCTCTTCCGGACAGGTAGAACAGCCCCAGCATTTT. It encodes CASSSGQVEQPQHF. V is TRBV6-5 and J is TRBJ1-5, with TRBD1 identical over 7 bases. The CDR3 loop spans 14 amino acids. The V segment lost 8 bases and the J segment 7 bases; nucleotides outside the gene matches: 11. Germline V lookup: CDR1 MNHEY, CDR2 SVGAGI.

The CDR3 nucleotides read TGTGCCAGCAGCAGCGGGAACACCGGGGAGCTGTTTTTT. Its protein is CASSSGNTGELFF. The chain couples TRBV2 to TRBJ2-2, with a possible D match to TRBD2 (5 bases). CDR1 and CDR2 (germline): SNHLY, FYNNEI. The V end was cut by 6 bases, the J end by 1 base, with 6 bases between. The length of the CDR3 is 13 residues.

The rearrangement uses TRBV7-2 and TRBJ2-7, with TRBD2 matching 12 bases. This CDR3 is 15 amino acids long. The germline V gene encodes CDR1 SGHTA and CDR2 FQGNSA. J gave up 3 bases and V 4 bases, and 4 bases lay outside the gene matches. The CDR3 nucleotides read TGTGCCAGCAGCTCCGGACTAGCGGGATACTACGAGCAGTACTTC. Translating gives CASSSGLAGYYEQYF.

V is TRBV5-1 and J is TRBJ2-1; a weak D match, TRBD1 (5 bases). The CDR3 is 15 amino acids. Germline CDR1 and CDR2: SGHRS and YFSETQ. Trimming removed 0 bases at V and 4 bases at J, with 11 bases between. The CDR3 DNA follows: TGCGCCAGCAGCTTGGGGGGCGTTATTTACAATGAGCAGTTCTTC. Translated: CASSLGGVIYNEQFF.

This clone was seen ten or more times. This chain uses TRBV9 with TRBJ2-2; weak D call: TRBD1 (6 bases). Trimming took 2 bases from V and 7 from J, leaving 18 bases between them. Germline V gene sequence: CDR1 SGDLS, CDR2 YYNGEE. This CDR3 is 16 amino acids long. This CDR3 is CASSVRAGVLGGELFF. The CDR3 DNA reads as TGTGCCAGCAGCGTCCGGGCAGGGGTCTTGGGCGGGGAGCTGTTTTTT.

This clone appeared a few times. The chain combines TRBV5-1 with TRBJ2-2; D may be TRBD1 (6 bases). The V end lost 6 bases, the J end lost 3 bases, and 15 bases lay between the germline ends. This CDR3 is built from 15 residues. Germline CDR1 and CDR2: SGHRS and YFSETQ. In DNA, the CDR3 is TGCGCCAGCATGATGGGGACACCTTACACCGGGGAGCTGTTTTTT. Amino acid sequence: CASMMGTPYTGELFF. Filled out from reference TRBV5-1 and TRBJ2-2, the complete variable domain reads KAGVTQTPRYLIKTRGQQVTLSCSPISGHRSVSWYQQTPGQGLQFLFEYFSETQRNKGNFPGRFSGRQFSNSRSEMNVSTLELGDSALYLCASMMGTPYTGELFFGEGSRLTVL.

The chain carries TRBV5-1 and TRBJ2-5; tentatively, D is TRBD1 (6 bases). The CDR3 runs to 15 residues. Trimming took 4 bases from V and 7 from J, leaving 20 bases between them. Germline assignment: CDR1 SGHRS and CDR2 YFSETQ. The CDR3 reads CASSPILQGTGTQYF. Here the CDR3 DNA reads TGCGCCAGCAGCCCGATCCTACAGGGTACGGGGACCCAGTACTTC.

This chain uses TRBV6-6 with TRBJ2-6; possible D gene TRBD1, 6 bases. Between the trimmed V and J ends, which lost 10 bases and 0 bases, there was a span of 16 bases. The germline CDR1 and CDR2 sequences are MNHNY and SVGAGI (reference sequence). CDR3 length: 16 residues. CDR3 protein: CATAGGLNSGANVLTF. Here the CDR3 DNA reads TGTGCCACGGCTGGGGGCCTCAACTCTGGGGCCAACGTCCTGACTTTC.

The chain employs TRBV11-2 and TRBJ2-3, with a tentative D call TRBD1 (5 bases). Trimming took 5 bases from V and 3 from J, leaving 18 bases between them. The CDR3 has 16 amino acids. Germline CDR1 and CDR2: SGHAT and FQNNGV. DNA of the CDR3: TGTGCCAGCAGCAGGGGAAAGGTGGTCTGGACAGATACGCAGTATTTT. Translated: CASSRGKVVWTDTQYF.